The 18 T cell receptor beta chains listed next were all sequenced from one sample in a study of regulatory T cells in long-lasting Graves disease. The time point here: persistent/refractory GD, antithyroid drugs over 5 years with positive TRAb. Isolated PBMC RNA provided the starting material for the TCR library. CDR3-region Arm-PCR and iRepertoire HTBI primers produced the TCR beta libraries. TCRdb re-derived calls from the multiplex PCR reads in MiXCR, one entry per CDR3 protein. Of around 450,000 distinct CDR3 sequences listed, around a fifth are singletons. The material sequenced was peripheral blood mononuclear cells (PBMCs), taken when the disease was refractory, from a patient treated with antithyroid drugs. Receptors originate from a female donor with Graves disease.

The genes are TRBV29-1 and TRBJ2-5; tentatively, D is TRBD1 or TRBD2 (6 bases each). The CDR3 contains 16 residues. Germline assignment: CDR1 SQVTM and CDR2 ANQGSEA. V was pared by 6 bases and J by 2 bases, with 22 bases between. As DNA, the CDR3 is TGCAGCGTCGGGGGCCCCGCTTCGAGTGCGCAAGAGACCCAGTACTTC. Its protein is CSVGGPASSAQETQYF.

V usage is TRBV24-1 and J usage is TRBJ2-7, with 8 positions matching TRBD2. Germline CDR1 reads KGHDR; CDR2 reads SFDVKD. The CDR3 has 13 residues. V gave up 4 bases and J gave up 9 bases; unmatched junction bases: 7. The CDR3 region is CATSEEGSGVQYF. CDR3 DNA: TGTGCCACCAGTGAAGAGGGTAGCGGGGTGCAGTACTTC.

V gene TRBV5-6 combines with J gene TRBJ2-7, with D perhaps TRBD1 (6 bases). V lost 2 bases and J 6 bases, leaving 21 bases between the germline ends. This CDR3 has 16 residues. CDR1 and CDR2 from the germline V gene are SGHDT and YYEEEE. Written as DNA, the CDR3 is TGTGCCAGCAGCTTTACCTACAGGGCAACGATGGGCGAGCAGTACTTC. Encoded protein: CASSFTYRATMGEQYF.

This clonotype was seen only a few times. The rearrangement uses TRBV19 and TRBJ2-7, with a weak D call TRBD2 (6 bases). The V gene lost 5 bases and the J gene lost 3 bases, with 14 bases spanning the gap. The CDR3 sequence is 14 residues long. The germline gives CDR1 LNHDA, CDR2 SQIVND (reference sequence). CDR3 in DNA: TGTGCCAGTAGTCCCCAGGCGGGGCACTACGAGCAGTACTTC. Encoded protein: CASSPQAGHYEQYF.

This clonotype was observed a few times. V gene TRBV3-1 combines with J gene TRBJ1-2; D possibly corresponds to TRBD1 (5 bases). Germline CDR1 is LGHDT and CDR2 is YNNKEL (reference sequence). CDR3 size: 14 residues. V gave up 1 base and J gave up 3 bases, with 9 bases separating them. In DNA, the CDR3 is TGTGCCAGCAGCCAAGGTTCAGGGTACTATGGCTACACCTTC. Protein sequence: CASSQGSGYYGYTF.

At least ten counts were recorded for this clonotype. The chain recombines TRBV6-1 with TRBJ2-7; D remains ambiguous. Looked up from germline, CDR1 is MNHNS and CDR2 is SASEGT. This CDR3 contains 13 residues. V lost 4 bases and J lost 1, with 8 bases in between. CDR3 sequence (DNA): TGTGCCAGCAGTGGGAAATTATCCTACGAGCAGTACTTC. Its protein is CASSGKLSYEQYF.

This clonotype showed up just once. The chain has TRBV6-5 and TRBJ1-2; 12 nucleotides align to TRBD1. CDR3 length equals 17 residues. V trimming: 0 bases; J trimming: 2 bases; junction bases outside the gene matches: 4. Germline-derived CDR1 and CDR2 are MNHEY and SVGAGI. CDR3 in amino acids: CASSYSGTGGANYGYTF. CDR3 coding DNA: TGTGCCAGCAGTTACTCGGGGACAGGGGGCGCGAACTATGGCTACACCTTC.

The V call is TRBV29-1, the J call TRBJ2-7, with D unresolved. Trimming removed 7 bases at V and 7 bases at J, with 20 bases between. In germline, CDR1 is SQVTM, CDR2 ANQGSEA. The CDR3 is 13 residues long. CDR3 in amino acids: CSAVRARLGEQYF. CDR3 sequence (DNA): TGCAGCGCAGTACGGGCCAGGTTGGGGGAGCAGTACTTC.

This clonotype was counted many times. The CDR3 DNA follows: TGTGCCAGCAGTAATTTACAGGGAATGAGAACTGAAGCTTTCTTT. Translating gives CASSNLQGMRTEAFF. The chain recombines TRBV12-3 or TRBV12-4 with TRBJ1-1, with D perhaps matching TRBD1 (6 bases). The CDR3 runs to 15 residues. Trimming left V 5 bases short and J 5 bases short, with 18 bases between.

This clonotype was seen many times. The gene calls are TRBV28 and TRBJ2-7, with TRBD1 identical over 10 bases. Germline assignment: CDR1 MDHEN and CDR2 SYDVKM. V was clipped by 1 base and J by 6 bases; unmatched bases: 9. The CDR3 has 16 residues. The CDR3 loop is CASSLFPRQGASEQYF. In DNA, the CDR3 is TGTGCCAGCAGTTTATTCCCCAGACAGGGGGCAAGCGAGCAGTACTTC. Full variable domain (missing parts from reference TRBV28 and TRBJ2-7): DVKVTQSSRYLVKRTGEKVFLECVQDMDHENMFWYRQDPGLGLRLIYFSYDVKMKEKGDIPEGYSVSREKKERFSLILESASTNQTSMYLCASSLFPRQGASEQYFGPGTRLTVT.

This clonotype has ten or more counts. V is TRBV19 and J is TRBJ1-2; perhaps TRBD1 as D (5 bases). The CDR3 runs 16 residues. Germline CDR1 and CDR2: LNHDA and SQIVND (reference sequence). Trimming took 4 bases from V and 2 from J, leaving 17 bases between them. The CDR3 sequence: CASSTTGRTTNYGYTF. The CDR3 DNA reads TGTGCCAGTAGTACAACGGGACGGACGACAAACTATGGCTACACCTTC. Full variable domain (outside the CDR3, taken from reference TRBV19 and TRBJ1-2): DGGITQSPKYLFRKEGQNVTLSCEQNLNHDAMYWYRQDPGQGLRLIYYSQIVNDFQKGDIAEGYSVSREKKESFPLTVTSAQKNPTAFYLCASSTTGRTTNYGYTFGSGTRLTVV.

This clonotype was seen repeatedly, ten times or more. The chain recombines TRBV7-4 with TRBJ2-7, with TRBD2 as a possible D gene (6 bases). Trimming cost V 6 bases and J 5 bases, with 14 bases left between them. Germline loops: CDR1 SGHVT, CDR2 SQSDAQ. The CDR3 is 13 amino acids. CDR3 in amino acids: CASSSWGVHEQYF. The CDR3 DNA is TGTGCCAGCAGTTCCTGGGGGGTCCACGAGCAGTACTTC.

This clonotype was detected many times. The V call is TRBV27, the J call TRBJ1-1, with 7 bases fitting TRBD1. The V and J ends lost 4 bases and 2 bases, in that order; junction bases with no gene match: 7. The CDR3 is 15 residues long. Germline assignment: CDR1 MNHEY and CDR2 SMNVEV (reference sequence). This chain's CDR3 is CASSSRGQPNTEAFF. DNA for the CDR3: TGTGCCAGCAGTTCGAGGGGGCAGCCAAACACTGAAGCTTTCTTT.

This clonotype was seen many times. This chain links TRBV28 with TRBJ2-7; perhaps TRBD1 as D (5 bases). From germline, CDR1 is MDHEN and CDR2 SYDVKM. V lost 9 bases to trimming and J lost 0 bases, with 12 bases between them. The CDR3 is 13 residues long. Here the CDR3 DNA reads TGTGCCAGTCAACAGGTTCCCTCCTACGAGCAGTACTTC. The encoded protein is CASQQVPSYEQYF.

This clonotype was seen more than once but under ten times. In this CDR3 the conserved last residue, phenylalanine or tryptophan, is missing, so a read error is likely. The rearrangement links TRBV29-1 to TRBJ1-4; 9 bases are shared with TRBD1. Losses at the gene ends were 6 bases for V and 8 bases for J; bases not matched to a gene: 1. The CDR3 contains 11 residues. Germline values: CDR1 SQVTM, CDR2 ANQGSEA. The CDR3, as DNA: TGCAGCGTAGGACAGGGGGAAAAACTGTTTTGT. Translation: CSVGQGEKLFC.

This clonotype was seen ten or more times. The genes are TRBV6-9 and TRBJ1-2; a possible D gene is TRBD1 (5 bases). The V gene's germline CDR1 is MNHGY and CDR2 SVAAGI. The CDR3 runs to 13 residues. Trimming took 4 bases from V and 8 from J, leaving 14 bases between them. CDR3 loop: CASSFTGLRGYTF. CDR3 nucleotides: TGTGCCAGCAGTTTCACAGGTTTACGAGGCTACACCTTC.

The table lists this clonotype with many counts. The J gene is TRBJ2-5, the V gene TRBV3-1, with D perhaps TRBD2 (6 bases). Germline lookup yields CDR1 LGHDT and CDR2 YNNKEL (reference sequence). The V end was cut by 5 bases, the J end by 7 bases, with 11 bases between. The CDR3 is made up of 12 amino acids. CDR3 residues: CASSIAGGTQYF. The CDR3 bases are TGTGCCAGCAGCATCGCCGGGGGGACCCAGTACTTC.

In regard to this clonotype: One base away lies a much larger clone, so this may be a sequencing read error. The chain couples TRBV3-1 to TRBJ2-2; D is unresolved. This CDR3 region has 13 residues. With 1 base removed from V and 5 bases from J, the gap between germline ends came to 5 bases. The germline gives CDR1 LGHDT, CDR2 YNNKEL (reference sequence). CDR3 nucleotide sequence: TGTGCCAGCAGCCAAGGGGAAACCGGGGAGCTGTTTTTT. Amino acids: CASSQGETGELFF. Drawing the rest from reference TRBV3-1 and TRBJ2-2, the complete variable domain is DTAVSQTPKYLVTQMGNDKSIKCEQNLGHDTMYWYKQDSKKFLKIMFSYNNKELIINETVPNRFSPKSPDKAHLNLHINSLELGDSAVYFCASSQGETGELFFGEGSRLTVL.